A selection of T cell receptor beta chains follows, all from one sample in a study of T cell responses to AZD1222 COVID-19 vaccine. The repertoire was sequenced with immunoSEQ multiplex PCR; TCRdb's copy has only in-frame clones and lacks some. This table has 110,000 to 150,000 clones, around 90% appearing once. The sample in question was peripheral blood, obtained 28 days after the second AZD1222 dose. The receptors derive from an adult who received the AZD1222 COVID-19 vaccine. CDR3s include the opening cysteine and the closing phenylalanine or tryptophan. The order of the fields is D gene, J gene, V gene, clone size, CDR3 protein, CDR3 DNA. D genes are given only for firm matches. Clone sizes are given selectively: once, few, many, or a class where the clone is expanded.

d_call: NA; j_call: TRBJ2-2; v_call: TRBV6-1; clone_size: NA; cdr3_aa: CASTSKAGELFF; cdr3_nt: TGTGCCAGCACCTCCAAGGCCGGGGAGCTGTTTTTT
d_call: NA; j_call: TRBJ2-3; v_call: TRBV29-1; clone_size: NA; cdr3_aa: CSVVVGPTSTDTQYF; cdr3_nt: TGCAGCGTTGTGGTCGGGCCAACTAGCACAGATACGCAGTATTTT
d_call: TRBD1; j_call: TRBJ1-6; v_call: TRBV6-5; clone_size: NA; cdr3_aa: CASSFLDRGDSPLHF; cdr3_nt: TGTGCCAGCAGTTTCCTGGACAGGGGAGATTCACCCCTCCACTTT
d_call: NA; j_call: TRBJ1-2; v_call: TRBV2; clone_size: NA; cdr3_aa: CASSVVFRGVGNYGYTF; cdr3_nt: TGTGCCAGCAGTGTGGTCTTCAGGGGAGTTGGTAACTATGGCTACACCTTC
d_call: NA; j_call: TRBJ1-2; v_call: TRBV14; clone_size: NA; cdr3_aa: CASSQGPRKTGLYGYTF; cdr3_nt: TGTGCCAGCAGCCAAGGCCCCAGGAAGACAGGCCTCTATGGCTACACCTTC
d_call: NA; j_call: TRBJ1-5; v_call: TRBV7-2; clone_size: NA; cdr3_aa: CASSLVGYSNQPQHF; cdr3_nt: TGTGCCAGCAGCTTAGTCGGGTATAGCAATCAGCCCCAGCATTTT
d_call: TRBD1; j_call: TRBJ2-7; v_call: TRBV11-2; clone_size: few; cdr3_aa: CASSLAPGQGNYEQYF; cdr3_nt: TGTGCCAGCAGCTTAGCCCCGGGACAGGGGAATTACGAGCAGTACTTC
d_call: TRBD2; j_call: TRBJ2-2; v_call: TRBV5-1; clone_size: NA; cdr3_aa: CASSPLPPSSGGAGELFF; cdr3_nt: TGCGCCAGCAGCCCTCTCCCCCCGTCTAGCGGGGGGGCCGGGGAGCTGTTTTTT
d_call: NA; j_call: TRBJ1-5; v_call: TRBV3-1/TRBV3-2; clone_size: NA; cdr3_aa: CASSQDRGGNQPQHF; cdr3_nt: TGTGCCAGCAGCCAAGATAGAGGGGGCAATCAGCCCCAGCATTTT
d_call: NA; j_call: TRBJ1-2; v_call: TRBV4-1; clone_size: NA; cdr3_aa: CASSQSHLGGKAHGYTF; cdr3_nt: TGCGCCAGCAGCCAATCCCACCTCGGGGGTAAGGCTCATGGCTACACCTTC